These 18 T cell receptor beta chains originate from one sample sequenced in a study of metastatic and nonmetastatic thyroid tumors. TCRdb re-called clones via MiXCR from the PCR reads. This sample has about 40,000 clones; 15% to 20% occur once, and the top ten carry 3.5% to 4%. No treatment had been given to any patient before thyroid surgery. Material for sequencing was blood. All receptors come from a female donor with papillary thyroid cancer or a benign thyroid nodule (not recorded which). Some clones in this sample may be carry-over from other donors' samples.

The chain joins TRBV28 to TRBJ2-2, with 7 bases that match TRBD1. Trimming at V came to 6 bases and at J to 7 bases, leaving 29 bases not matched to a gene. The CDR3 runs 21 residues. Looked up from germline, CDR1 is MDHEN and CDR2 is SYDVKM. This chain's CDR3 is CASSRQDPRYRGPLWCGELFF. For the CDR3, the DNA is TGTGCCAGCAGCCGCCAAGACCCCCGGTACAGGGGTCCCCTTTGGTGCGGGGAGCTGTTTTTT.

The table lists this clone with many counts. This chain joins TRBV20-1 and TRBJ2-7; 7 bases map to TRBD2. V gave up 4 bases and J gave up 4 bases; unmatched junction bases: 7. CDR1 DFQATT and CDR2 SNEGSKA come from the germline V gene (reference sequence). The length of the CDR3 is 13 residues. CDR3 sequence: CSAMGGSTYEQYF. Written as DNA, the CDR3 is TGCAGTGCTATGGGCGGGAGCACTTACGAGCAGTACTTC.

This clone was found many times. This may stem from a read error, because a much larger clone lies one nucleotide away. The chain couples TRBV7-2 to TRBJ1-2, with D unclear. The length of the CDR3 is 13 residues. CDR1 is SGHTA and CDR2 is FQGNSA in the germline V gene. The CDR3 loop reads CASSLPGAVGCTF. CDR3 coding DNA: TGTGCCAGCAGCTTACCCGGCGCAGTAGGCTGCACCTTC.

This clone has just a few counts. J is TRBJ1-2 and V is TRBV12-3 or TRBV12-4, with D unresolved. V lost 10 bases and J lost 4, with 16 bases in between. The CDR3 is 13 residues long. For the CDR3, the DNA is TGTGCCAACAGCTTACCCGGGTTCTATGGCTACACCTTC. It codes for CANSLPGFYGYTF.

The sample holds many counts of this clone. V usage is TRBV28 and J usage is TRBJ2-7; D possibly corresponds to TRBD1 (6 bases). The CDR3 consists of 14 residues. V lost 5 bases and J 4 bases, leaving 15 bases between the germline ends. Germline CDR1 is MDHEN and CDR2 is SYDVKM. The CDR3 protein is CASSPPGHIYEQYF. The CDR3 nucleotides read TGTGCCAGCAGTCCCCCGGGACACATTTACGAGCAGTACTTC. The whole variable domain, remainder taken from reference TRBV28 and TRBJ2-7, is DVKVTQSSRYLVKRTGEKVFLECVQDMDHENMFWYRQDPGLGLRLIYFSYDVKMKEKGDIPEGYSVSREKKERFSLILESASTNQTSMYLCASSPPGHIYEQYFGPGTRLTVT.

This clone has a count of ten or more. The rearrangement uses TRBV5-8 and TRBJ2-7; D gene ambiguous. Germline V gene data show CDR1 as SGHTS and CDR2 as YDEGEE. The CDR3 sequence is 14 residues long. V gave up 6 bases and J gave up 3 bases, with 16 bases separating them. The CDR3 loop reads CASKTSPIYYEQYF. DNA of the CDR3: TGTGCCAGCAAGACTTCTCCGATCTACTACGAGCAGTACTTC.

There are many counts of this clone. The rearrangement uses TRBV10-3 and TRBJ1-2; 8 bases map to TRBD1. The CDR3 extends over 15 amino acids. The V and J ends lost 0 bases and 8 bases, in that order; junction bases with no gene match: 8. CDR1 and CDR2 from the germline V gene are ENHRY and SYGVKD. The CDR3 is CAISESKAGGRGYTF. CDR3 in DNA: TGTGCCATCAGTGAGTCGAAGGCAGGGGGCCGGGGCTACACCTTC.

About this clone itself: This sequence may be a read error, since a much larger clone differs from it by one base. This rearrangement joins TRBV9 to TRBJ1-2; TRBD1 aligns across 8 bases. From germline, CDR1 is SGDLS and CDR2 YYNGEE. The length of the CDR3 is 15 residues. CDR3 DNA: TGCGCCAGCAGCGTAGCTGTGGGACAGGCCCCTCGCCACACCTTC. The encoded protein is CASSVAVGQAPRHTF.

Turning to this clone: A much larger clone lies a single base off, so this may be a read error. The chain carries TRBV19 and TRBJ2-1; the match to TRBD1 covers 9 bases. There are 16 residues in the CDR3. Germline V gives CDR1 LNHDA, CDR2 SQIVND (reference sequence). Written as DNA, the CDR3 is TGTGCCAGTAATACGGCGGGGACAGGGTTGTACAATGAGCATTTCTTC. Translating it yields CASNTAGTGLYNEHFF.

This clone was observed many times. The V gene is TRBV19, the J gene TRBJ1-5; D ambiguous. V was clipped by 4 bases and J by 3 bases, with 7 bases between them. The CDR3 consists of 13 residues. Germline lookup yields CDR1 LNHDA and CDR2 SQIVND (reference sequence). The CDR3 is CASSRQDNQPQHF. The CDR3 bases are TGTGCCAGTAGTAGGCAAGACAATCAGCCCCAGCATTTT.

This clone was seen ten or more times. J is TRBJ2-3 and V is TRBV20-1; 12 bases are shared with TRBD2. This CDR3 has 14 amino acids. V gave up 2 bases and J gave up 3 bases; unmatched junction bases: 0. Germline V gene data show CDR1 as DFQATT and CDR2 as SNEGSKA (reference sequence). CDR3 nucleotide sequence: TGCAGTGCTAGACTAGCGGGAGGGACAGATACGCAGTATTTT. Amino acids: CSARLAGGTDTQYF.

This clone was seen repeatedly, ten times or more. The chain joins TRBV7-2 to TRBJ2-7; TRBD2 matches 8 bases. The CDR3 covers 14 residues. Unmatched junction bases numbered 4, after V lost 3 bases and J lost 3 bases. The germline CDR1 and CDR2 sequences are SGHTA and FQGNSA. The CDR3 region is CASSLERGGYEQYF. CDR3 bases: TGTGCCAGCAGCTTGGAACGGGGGGGCTACGAGCAGTACTTC.

This clone was found many times. This chain connects TRBV7-2 to TRBJ2-1; D possibly uses TRBD1 or TRBD2 (5 bases each). V shed 5 bases and J shed 7 bases, with 21 bases lying between them. Per germline, CDR1 SGHTA and CDR2 FQGNSA. CDR3 length: 16 residues. CDR3 bases: TGTGCCAGCAGCGGCCGGGACCCTAGTTGGTGGAATGAGCAGTTCTTC. It is translated as CASSGRDPSWWNEQFF.

Many counts were recorded for this clone. The CDR3 here is CASSEDHGELFF. CDR3 in DNA: TGTGCCAGCAGTGAAGACCACGGGGAGCTGTTTTTT. The rearrangement links TRBV6-4 to TRBJ2-2; no definite D call. The CDR3 sequence is 12 residues long. Trimming stripped 3 bases from V and 7 bases from J, with 6 bases between. Germline V gives CDR1 MRHNA, CDR2 SNTAGT.

This clone was recorded at least ten times. The chain carries TRBV5-6 and TRBJ1-5, with 7 bases matching TRBD1. Trimming at V came to 6 bases and at J to 0 bases, leaving 12 bases not matched to a gene. Germline CDR1 reads SGHDT; CDR2 reads YYEEEE. The CDR3 totals 17 residues. The CDR3 here is CASNRGGSFLSNQPQHF. DNA of the CDR3: TGTGCCAGCAACAGGGGAGGTTCCTTCCTTAGCAATCAGCCCCAGCATTTT. Based on the CDR3 plus reference TRBV5-6 and TRBJ1-5, the full variable domain is DAGVTQSPTHLIKTRGQQVTLRCSPKSGHDTVSWYQQALGQGPQFIFQYYEEEERQRGNFPDRFSGHQFPNYSSELNVNALLLGDSALYLCASNRGGSFLSNQPQHFGDGTRLSIL.

This clone was picked up many times. One junction end does not reproduce the germline sequence, and a read error may be involved. This chain joins TRBV20-1 and TRBJ2-1; D is undetermined. The V gene's germline CDR1 is DFQATT and CDR2 SNEGSKA (reference sequence). This CDR3 contains 17 residues. The chain's CDR3 is CSASLERHLYSYSEQFF. CDR3 bases: TGCAGTGCTAGTTTGGAGAGGCACCTCTACTCCTACAGTGAGCAGTTCTTC.

This CDR3 is CASSPGLAGNNEQFF. The CDR3 bases are TGTGCCAGCAGTCCCGGACTAGCGGGTAACAATGAGCAGTTCTTC. The chain employs TRBV4-2 and TRBJ2-1, with TRBD2 matching 11 bases. The CDR3 loop spans 15 amino acids. The trim removed 6 bases at V and 5 bases at J, leaving 6 bases unmatched. CDR1 and CDR2 (germline): LGHNA, YNFKEQ.

This clone was detected ten times or more. Other DNA sequences in this sample translate to the same CDR3. The gene calls are TRBV28 and TRBJ1-6; weak D call: TRBD1 (6 bases). Trimming left V 5 bases short and J 4 bases short, with 15 bases between. The CDR3 spans 16 residues. Germline values: CDR1 MDHEN, CDR2 SYDVKM. The CDR3 loop reads CASSGGGRRYNSPLHF. The CDR3 DNA reads TGTGCCAGCAGTGGGGGCGGGCGCCGGTATAATTCACCCCTCCACTTT. The complete variable domain, with remaining parts taken from reference TRBV28 and TRBJ1-6, reads DVKVTQSSRYLVKRTGEKVFLECVQDMDHENMFWYRQDPGLGLRLIYFSYDVKMKEKGDIPEGYSVSREKKERFSLILESASTNQTSMYLCASSGGGRRYNSPLHFGNGTRLTVT.